What follows are 30 T cell receptor beta chains derived from one specimen sequenced in a study of long-term antiretroviral therapy in people with HIV. Survey-level resolution applied to immunoSEQ assay v3.0. The protocol was immunoSEQ multiplex PCR, while the TCRdb copy is restricted to in-frame clones and leaves out a portion. The top ten clones hold about 6.7% of a sample with about 28,000 clones, 84% of them seen once. The starting material was unsorted PBMCs, obtained 0.4 years after starting antiretroviral therapy. The receptor set was obtained from a man younger than 35 with HIV.

The gene calls are TRBV23-1 and TRBJ1-5; no clear D gene. TRBV23-1 is designated an ORF whose function remains uncertain. The CDR3 totals 17 residues. Trimming took off 2 bases at V and 9 bases at J, with 23 bases between the two ends. CDR3 sequence reads: CASSQSRSDGWVRPQHF. The CDR3 bases are TGCGCCAGCAGTCAAAGCAGGTCGGACGGCTGGGTTCGGCCCCAGCATTTT.

The CDR3: CASSFRGRADEQYF. The CDR3, as DNA: TGCGCCAGCAGCTTTCGCGGGAGGGCCGACGAGCAGTACTTC. The rearrangement uses TRBV5-1 and TRBJ2-7, with 9 bases fitting TRBD2. The CDR3 extends over 14 amino acids. With V trimmed by 2 bases and J by 5 bases, 5 bases remained unmatched. CDR1 and CDR2 (germline): SGHRS, YFSETQ. Full variable domain (outside the CDR3, taken from reference TRBV5-1 and TRBJ2-7): KAGVTQTPRYLIKTRGQQVTLSCSPISGHRSVSWYQQTPGQGLQFLFEYFSETQRNKGNFPGRFSGRQFSNSRSEMNVSTLELGDSALYLCASSFRGRADEQYFGPGTRLTVT.

The V and J genes are TRBV4-1 and TRBJ1-2; the match to TRBD1 covers 10 bases. Germline loops: CDR1 MGHRA, CDR2 YSYEKL. With 1 base clipped from V and 3 bases from J, the junction kept 5 bases outside the gene matches. This CDR3 has 16 residues. The CDR3 region has the DNA TGCGCCAGCAGCCAAGCCCCGGACAGGGGGGACTATGGCTACACCTTC. Its protein is CASSQAPDRGDYGYTF.

The gene calls are TRBV19 and TRBJ2-6; D gene ambiguous. V gave up 3 bases and J gave up 2 bases, with 8 bases separating them. The CDR3 is 15 residues long. Germline V lookup: CDR1 LNHDA, CDR2 SQIVND (reference sequence). The CDR3 sequence is CASSIGSTGANVLTF. The CDR3 DNA reads TGTGCCAGTAGTATCGGTTCAACTGGGGCCAACGTCCTGACTTTC. Full variable domain (rest looked up from reference TRBV19 and TRBJ2-6): DGGITQSPKYLFRKEGQNVTLSCEQNLNHDAMYWYRQDPGQGLRLIYYSQIVNDFQKGDIAEGYSVSREKKESFPLTVTSAQKNPTAFYLCASSIGSTGANVLTFGAGSRLTVL.

The J gene is TRBJ1-2, the V gene TRBV11-2, with D perhaps TRBD1 (5 bases). V was clipped by 5 bases and J by 8 bases, with 15 bases between them. Per the germline V gene, CDR1 is SGHAT and CDR2 is FQNNGV. This CDR3 spans 13 amino acids. DNA for the CDR3: TGTGCCAGCAGCCCGTCAGGGAAGGAGGGCTACACCTTC. This sequence encodes CASSPSGKEGYTF.

The chain links TRBV13 to TRBJ2-2, with TRBD1 as a possible D gene (6 bases). The CDR3 length is 14 residues. Germline V gene data show CDR1 as PRHDT and CDR2 as FYEKMQ (reference sequence). Trimming cost V 6 bases and J 0 bases, with 8 bases left between them. For the CDR3, the DNA is TGTGCCAGCAGGGACAGCGCGAACACCGGGGAGCTGTTTTTT. Translation: CASRDSANTGELFF.

The chain is built from TRBV11-2 and TRBJ1-2; D uncertain. The germline V gene has CDR1 SGHAT and CDR2 FQNNGV. Trimming stripped 1 base from V and 6 bases from J, with 15 bases between. This CDR3 spans 15 amino acids. CDR3 bases: TGTGCCAGCAGCTTAGGACCGAAGGGAGCGGATGGCTACACCTTC. This translates into CASSLGPKGADGYTF.

The gene calls are TRBV27 and TRBJ2-7; TRBD1 might be the D (6 bases). CDR1 is MNHEY and CDR2 is SMNVEV in the germline V gene (reference sequence). This CDR3 spans 14 amino acids. With 6 bases removed from V and 2 bases from J, the gap between germline ends came to 14 bases. Written as DNA, the CDR3 is TGTGCCAGCAGATCCCGGGACACAACCTACGAGCAGTACTTC. Protein product: CASRSRDTTYEQYF.

The V and J genes are TRBV7-2 and TRBJ2-7; no clear D. The CDR3 covers 15 residues. Germline values: CDR1 SGHTA, CDR2 FQGNSA. Trimming took 3 bases from V and 3 from J, leaving 15 bases between them. CDR3 loop: CASSLVFGPNYEQYF. The CDR3 region has the DNA TGTGCCAGCAGCTTGGTTTTTGGACCGAACTACGAGCAGTACTTC.

The DNA for the CDR3 is TGTGCCAGCAGCGTTAGACAGGGCTCCTACGAGCAGTACTTC. Translation gives CASSVRQGSYEQYF. The genes are TRBV9 and TRBJ2-7; 7 nucleotides line up with TRBD1. Germline V gene lookup returns CDR1 SGDLS and CDR2 YYNGEE. V was pared by 2 bases and J by 0 bases, with 2 bases of the junction left unmatched. CDR3 length: 14 amino acids.

The V and J genes are TRBV6-1 and TRBJ1-5; tentative D call: TRBD1 (5 bases). V was shortened by 7 bases and J by 6 bases, with 13 bases between the two germline ends. The CDR3 runs to 13 residues. CDR1 is MNHNS and CDR2 is SASEGT in the germline V gene. CDR3 region: CASTGREGQPQHF. Here the CDR3 DNA reads TGTGCCAGCACTGGCAGGGAGGGTCAGCCCCAGCATTTT.

The chain joins TRBV27 to TRBJ1-2; 8 bases align to TRBD1. Germline CDR1 is MNHEY and CDR2 is SMNVEV (reference sequence). There are 17 residues in the CDR3. V lost 0 bases to trimming and J lost 7 bases; unmatched junction nucleotides: 13. CDR3 DNA sequence: TGTGCCAGCAGTTTATCCGGACAGGGCTCTTACCTTGGTGGCTACACCTTC. Protein product: CASSLSGQGSYLGGYTF.

The chain uses TRBV4-1 and TRBJ1-4; D gene uncertain. Germline CDR1 reads MGHRA; CDR2 reads YSYEKL. The CDR3 has 14 residues. V was clipped by 1 base and J by 7 bases, with 10 bases between them. The chain's CDR3 is CASSQAMMIEKLFF. The CDR3 DNA sequence: TGCGCCAGCAGCCAAGCAATGATGATTGAAAAACTGTTTTTT.

The chain employs TRBV7-9 and TRBJ2-3; weak D call: TRBD1 (6 bases). Germline values: CDR1 SEHNR, CDR2 FQNEAQ (reference sequence). The V end lost 5 bases, the J end lost 4 bases, and 10 bases lay between the germline ends. The CDR3 consists of 13 residues. The CDR3 loop is CASSLRQADTQYF. In DNA form, the CDR3 reads TGTGCCAGCAGCCTCAGACAGGCAGATACGCAGTATTTT. The variable domain in full, completed from reference TRBV7-9 and TRBJ2-3, reads DTGVSQNPRHKITKRGQNVTFRCDPISEHNRLYWYRQTLGQGPEFLTYFQNEAQLEKSRLLSDRFSAERPKGSFSTLEIQRTEQGDSAMYLCASSLRQADTQYFGPGTRLTVL.

The J gene is TRBJ1-5, the V gene TRBV19; no reliable D call. The CDR3 is 15 residues long. V was clipped by 3 bases and J by 0 bases, with 9 bases between them. The germline gives CDR1 LNHDA, CDR2 SQIVND (reference sequence). As DNA, the CDR3 is TGTGCCAGTAGTATTGCGGGATATAGCAATCAGCCCCAGCATTTT. This gives the protein CASSIAGYSNQPQHF.

By frequency in the sample, this clone is medium-sized (0.01 to 0.1%). This chain uses TRBV27 with TRBJ2-7; 7 positions match TRBD1. Trimming at V came to 4 bases and at J to 4 bases, leaving 13 bases not matched to a gene. The CDR3 loop spans 16 amino acids. The germline CDR1 and CDR2 sequences are MNHEY and SMNVEV (reference sequence). The CDR3 reads CASSSAQGKQRYEQYF. The CDR3 DNA reads as TGTGCCAGCAGTTCCGCACAGGGGAAGCAGAGGTACGAGCAGTACTTC.

This chain links TRBV4-2 with TRBJ1-2; no clear D. This CDR3 comprises 19 residues. V shed 0 bases and J shed 0 bases, with 20 bases lying between them. Germline loops: CDR1 LGHNA, CDR2 YNFKEQ. The CDR3, as DNA: TGTGCCAGCAGCCAAGAGGGATTCGAGGGTGGCCATTCTAACTATGGCTACACCTTC. It specifies CASSQEGFEGGHSNYGYTF.

The chain employs TRBV28 and TRBJ1-1; D might be TRBD1 (5 bases). CDR1 is MDHEN and CDR2 is SYDVKM in the germline V gene. The CDR3 runs to 14 residues. Trimming stripped 6 bases from V and 3 bases from J, with 14 bases between. CDR3 sequence reads: CASRPPGRDTEAFF. Written as DNA, the CDR3 is TGTGCCAGCAGGCCCCCAGGGCGGGACACTGAAGCTTTCTTT.

The chain carries TRBV19 and TRBJ2-2; TRBD1 agrees at 10 bases. The CDR3 sequence is 19 residues long. V lost 6 bases and J lost 2; bases outside the gene matches: 15. Germline lookup yields CDR1 LNHDA and CDR2 SQIVND (reference sequence). The CDR3 DNA follows: TGTGCCAGTAGGGCAAGGGGACAGGGGCGACCGATTAACACCGGGGAGCTGTTTTTT. As protein: CASRARGQGRPINTGELFF.

The rearrangement joins TRBV6-5 to TRBJ1-2, with 8 bases identical to TRBD1. Germline CDR1 reads MNHEY; CDR2 reads SVGAGI. This CDR3 is built from 15 residues. After removal of 5 bases from V and 2 bases from J, the junction contained 7 bases not matched to a gene. The DNA for the CDR3 is TGTGCCAGCAGTAACCCCGACAGGGGAAACTATGGCTACACCTTC. Protein sequence: CASSNPDRGNYGYTF.

This clone was recorded only once. The chain couples TRBV6-1 to TRBJ1-1; D might be TRBD1 (5 bases). V lost 2 bases, J lost 1 base, and 11 bases lay in between. Germline CDR1 is MNHNS and CDR2 is SASEGT. This CDR3 spans 15 amino acids. The CDR3 loop reads CASSERKGRNTEAFF. The CDR3 DNA is TGTGCCAGCAGTGAAAGGAAGGGGAGGAACACTGAAGCTTTCTTT.

Only a few counts were recorded for this clone. The chain recombines TRBV19 with TRBJ2-6, with 13 bases matching TRBD2. The CDR3 has 17 residues. Germline CDR1 is LNHDA and CDR2 is SQIVND (reference sequence). With V trimmed by 7 bases and J by 3 bases, 6 bases remained unmatched. The CDR3: CASTTSGGAFGANVLTF. In DNA, the CDR3 is TGTGCCAGTACCACTAGCGGGGGGGCGTTTGGGGCCAACGTCCTGACTTTC.

The chain recombines TRBV19 with TRBJ1-4; D may be TRBD1 (6 bases). The CDR3 length is 14 residues. V lost 7 bases to trimming and J lost 5 bases, with 14 bases between them. Germline assignment: CDR1 LNHDA and CDR2 SQIVND (reference sequence). CDR3 sequence: CASNRAGPNEKLFF. The DNA of the CDR3 is TGTGCCAGTAACAGGGCCGGACCGAATGAAAAACTGTTTTTT.

The rearrangement uses TRBV4-1 and TRBJ1-3; a possible D gene is TRBD1 (5 bases). V was cut by 0 bases and J by 0 bases, with 12 bases left in between. The CDR3 is 17 residues long. From germline, CDR1 is MGHRA and CDR2 YSYEKL. The CDR3 is CASSQDGDGRSGNTIYF. The CDR3 bases are TGCGCCAGCAGCCAAGATGGGGACGGACGCTCTGGAAACACCATATATTTT.

This chain uses TRBV7-9 with TRBJ1-1, with 9 bases that match TRBD1. V was clipped by 5 bases and J by 4 bases; unmatched bases: 8. Germline V lookup: CDR1 SEHNR, CDR2 FQNEAQ (reference sequence). This CDR3 contains 15 residues. The CDR3 loop reads CASSPQTGGSTEAFF. As DNA, the CDR3 is TGTGCCAGCAGCCCACAGACAGGGGGGAGCACTGAAGCTTTCTTT.

This rearrangement joins TRBV9 to TRBJ2-7, with D perhaps TRBD1 (6 bases). The V gene lost 2 bases and the J gene lost 5 bases, with 14 bases spanning the gap. Germline-derived CDR1 and CDR2 are SGDLS and YYNGEE. This CDR3 spans 14 amino acids. Written as DNA, the CDR3 is TGTGCCAGCAGCGTGGGGGCGAAGGACCACGAGCAGTACTTC. Its translation: CASSVGAKDHEQYF. The whole variable domain, filled in from reference TRBV9 and TRBJ2-7, reads DSGVTQTPKHLITATGQRVTLRCSPRSGDLSVYWYQQSLDQGLQFLIQYYNGEERAKGNILERFSAQQFPDLHSELNLSSLELGDSALYFCASSVGAKDHEQYFGPGTRLTVT.

The rearrangement uses TRBV11-2 and TRBJ1-2; possible D gene TRBD1, 6 bases. The CDR3 is 14 residues long. Per germline, CDR1 SGHAT and CDR2 FQNNGV. Trimming took 3 bases from V and 2 from J, leaving 10 bases between them. The DNA of the CDR3 is TGTGCCAGCAGCTTGGCACAGGGCAACTATGGCTACACCTTC. This gives the protein CASSLAQGNYGYTF.

This clone was counted once. The V and J genes are TRBV11-2 and TRBJ2-7; 8 nucleotides line up with TRBD1. The V segment lost 1 base and the J segment 3 bases; nucleotides outside the gene matches: 5. Per the germline V gene, CDR1 is SGHAT and CDR2 is FQNNGV. The CDR3 is made up of 15 amino acids. CDR3 residues: CASSLARGPLYEQYF. CDR3 DNA: TGTGCCAGCAGCTTAGCCAGGGGGCCTCTCTACGAGCAGTACTTC.

The genes are TRBV4-3 and TRBJ2-7; D perhaps matches TRBD2 (6 bases). The germline V gene has CDR1 LGHNA and CDR2 YSLEER. The ends were cut back, 0 bases at V and 3 bases at J, with 9 bases in the middle. The CDR3 has 14 amino acids. This CDR3 is CASSQDRRGYEQYF. DNA of the CDR3: TGCGCCAGCAGCCAAGATAGGAGGGGCTACGAGCAGTACTTC.

The gene calls are TRBV28 and TRBJ1-5, with D unclear. The germline CDR1 and CDR2 sequences are MDHEN and SYDVKM. The CDR3 length is 14 residues. Trimming removed 2 bases at V and 6 bases at J, with 11 bases between. The CDR3: CASSLNGESQPQHF. CDR3 coding DNA: TGTGCCAGCAGTTTAAATGGGGAAAGTCAGCCCCAGCATTTT. The full variable domain, its missing parts supplied by reference TRBV28 and TRBJ1-5, is DVKVTQSSRYLVKRTGEKVFLECVQDMDHENMFWYRQDPGLGLRLIYFSYDVKMKEKGDIPEGYSVSREKKERFSLILESASTNQTSMYLCASSLNGESQPQHFGDGTRLSIL.